Listed below are T cell receptor beta chains from one sample, sequenced in a study of T cell responses to AZD1222 COVID-19 vaccine. Clones were read by immunoSEQ multiplex PCR, and TCRdb kept only the in-frame ones, dropping some. The data contain about 97,000 clones, 90% of them seen just once; the ten biggest clones take up roughly 1.4%. Source: peripheral blood, taken on day 0 of AZD1222 vaccination. All receptors come from an adult in good health. CDR3s include the opening cysteine and the closing phenylalanine or tryptophan. The D gene is left open where the match is weak. Expanded clones get a size class; other rows say once, few or many, or leave the size out.

DNA: TGTGCCAGCAGTCGGGAGGGGGAGGATGGCTACACCTTC
CDR3: CASSREGEDGYTF
J: TRBJ1-2
size: NA
D: NA
V: TRBV2

DNA: TGTGCCAGCAGCCAAGAGGGGCAGTTCTCCTATGGCTACACCTTC
CDR3: CASSQEGQFSYGYTF
J: TRBJ1-2
size: NA
D: NA
V: TRBV4-2

DNA: TGTGCCAGCTCACCGCCGGGACGACAAGAGACCCAGTACTTC
CDR3: CASSPPGRQETQYF
J: TRBJ2-5
size: NA
D: NA
V: TRBV18

DNA: TGTGCCAGCAGTGAATATAATTCACCCCTCCACTTT
CDR3: CASSEYNSPLHF
J: TRBJ1-6
size: NA
D: NA
V: TRBV28

DNA: TGCGCCAGCAGCTTGGCGGGGGGGCATGTGAATGAGCAGTTCTTC
CDR3: CASSLAGGHVNEQFF
J: TRBJ2-1
size: once
D: TRBD2
V: TRBV5-1

DNA: TGTGCCATCAGTGGGGGGGGACGATCTTCACCCCTCCACTTT
CDR3: CAISGGGRSSPLHF
J: TRBJ1-6
size: NA
D: NA
V: TRBV10-3

DNA: TGTGCCAGCAGCTTAGCTGGGGTATACGAGCAGTTCTTC
CDR3: CASSLAGVYEQFF
J: TRBJ2-1
size: NA
D: NA
V: TRBV7-8

DNA: TGTGCCAGCAGCTACCTAGCGGGTGACGACACCGGGGAGCTGTTTTTT
CDR3: CASSYLAGDDTGELFF
J: TRBJ2-2
size: NA
D: TRBD2
V: TRBV7-9

DNA: TGTGCCAGCAGCCAGGGGGACACCACAGATACGCAGTATTTT
CDR3: CASSQGDTTDTQYF
J: TRBJ2-3
size: NA
D: NA
V: TRBV3-1/TRBV3-2

DNA: TGTGCCAGCAGCTCCCAGAACTATGGCTACACCTTC
CDR3: CASSSQNYGYTF
J: TRBJ1-2
size: NA
D: NA
V: TRBV11-2

DNA: TGTGCCAGTACTACGGGGGCCCCTCAGCCCCAGCATTTT
CDR3: CASTTGAPQPQHF
J: TRBJ1-5
size: NA
D: NA
V: TRBV19

DNA: TGTGCCAGCAGTTTAGCGGGGGGCGGGACCGGGGAGCTGTTTTTT
CDR3: CASSLAGGGTGELFF
J: TRBJ2-2
size: NA
D: TRBD2
V: TRBV27

DNA: TGTGCCAGCACCAACTTCGGAACAGGGAGAAACACCATATATTTT
CDR3: CASTNFGTGRNTIYF
J: TRBJ1-3
size: once
D: NA
V: TRBV28

DNA: TGTGCCAGCAGCAAGATAGAGACAGGCGAGAACTCTGGGGCCAACGTCCTGACTTTC
CDR3: CASSKIETGENSGANVLTF
J: TRBJ2-6
size: NA
D: NA
V: TRBV3-1/TRBV3-2

DNA: TGCAGCGTCTATAGCGGGGGGGCCATGGATGAGCAGTTCTTC
CDR3: CSVYSGGAMDEQFF
J: TRBJ2-1
size: NA
D: TRBD2
V: TRBV29-1

DNA: TGTGCCAGCATCAAGCAGGGGACATCGAACACTGAAGCTTTCTTT
CDR3: CASIKQGTSNTEAFF
J: TRBJ1-1
size: NA
D: NA
V: TRBV6-5

DNA: TGCGCCAGCAGCCAAGTTATGCGCACAACTAATGAAAAACTGTTTTTT
CDR3: CASSQVMRTTNEKLFF
J: TRBJ1-4
size: NA
D: NA
V: TRBV4-1

DNA: TGTGCCAGCAGTGAATCCCCCACCTACGAGCAGTACTTC
CDR3: CASSESPTYEQYF
J: TRBJ2-7
size: NA
D: NA
V: TRBV25-1

DNA: TGTGCCAGCAGTCCCTTACTCGGACAGTTTGGCTACACCTTC
CDR3: CASSPLLGQFGYTF
J: TRBJ1-2
size: NA
D: NA
V: TRBV28

DNA: TGTGCCAGCAGCCGCGGCACAGATACGCAGTATTTT
CDR3: CASSRGTDTQYF
J: TRBJ2-3
size: NA
D: NA
V: TRBV6-5

DNA: TGTGCCAGCTCCCCTTCAGACTTAGATACGCAGTATTTT
CDR3: CASSPSDLDTQYF
J: TRBJ2-3
size: NA
D: NA
V: TRBV18

DNA: TGTGCCAGCAGCCCCCCTGGATGGGGAGTTTTTTACAATGAGCAGTTCTTC
CDR3: CASSPPGWGVFYNEQFF
J: TRBJ2-1
size: NA
D: NA
V: TRBV7-9

DNA: TGCGCCAGCAGCCCCGGCAGCCCGATATATGGCTACACCTTC
CDR3: CASSPGSPIYGYTF
J: TRBJ1-2
size: NA
D: NA
V: TRBV4-1

DNA: TGTGCCAGCAGCCCGGGTCGTGGTTCTCCTAACTATGGCTACACCTTC
CDR3: CASSPGRGSPNYGYTF
J: TRBJ1-2
size: NA
D: NA
V: TRBV13

DNA: TGTGCCATCAGTGACTTCCCGACAGGGGGGAACACTGAAGCTTTCTTT
CDR3: CAISDFPTGGNTEAFF
J: TRBJ1-1
size: once
D: TRBD1
V: TRBV10-3

DNA: TGTGCCAGCCAGGGCGTGACAGGGTGGGCCGGGGAGCTGTTTTTT
CDR3: CASQGVTGWAGELFF
J: TRBJ2-2
size: NA
D: TRBD1
V: TRBV6-5

DNA: TGCGCCAGCAGTGGTGGAGGCCTTGGGTGGAGTCAGCCCCAGCATTTT
CDR3: CASSGGGLGWSQPQHF
J: TRBJ1-5
size: NA
D: NA
V: TRBV10-2

DNA: TGTGCCAGCAGATCCCGGGACTCAAGAAGCGAGCAGTACTTC
CDR3: CASRSRDSRSEQYF
J: TRBJ2-7
size: NA
D: NA
V: TRBV28

DNA: TGTGCCAGCATACGGGACAGGGAGGTCGGGGAGCTGTTTTTT
CDR3: CASIRDREVGELFF
J: TRBJ2-2
size: NA
D: TRBD1
V: TRBV2

DNA: TGTGCCAGCAGCCAAGAATCGCGGTCACCCCTCCACTTT
CDR3: CASSQESRSPLHF
J: TRBJ1-6
size: once
D: NA
V: TRBV3-1/TRBV3-2

DNA: TGTGCTAGCAGTCGTGACAGGGGAATGAATGAGCAGTTCTTC
CDR3: CASSRDRGMNEQFF
J: TRBJ2-1
size: NA
D: TRBD1
V: TRBV7-9

DNA: TGTGCCAGCAGCCCACAGGGGGCAGGTCGCTACACCTTC
CDR3: CASSPQGAGRYTF
J: TRBJ1-2
size: NA
D: TRBD1
V: TRBV3-1/TRBV3-2

DNA: TGTGCCAGCAGTTTAGGAGGGCAGGGTGGCTACACCTTC
CDR3: CASSLGGQGGYTF
J: TRBJ1-2
size: NA
D: NA
V: TRBV27

DNA: TGCGCCAGCAGCCAAGTATCGGGTGGGGAGCTGTTTTTT
CDR3: CASSQVSGGELFF
J: TRBJ2-2
size: NA
D: NA
V: TRBV4-1

DNA: TGCAGTGCTAGAGATCGCAATGAGCAGTTCTTC
CDR3: CSARDRNEQFF
J: TRBJ2-1
size: NA
D: NA
V: TRBV20-1

DNA: TGTGCCAGCAGTTTATTACGAGCTAACACTGAAGCTTTCTTT
CDR3: CASSLLRANTEAFF
J: TRBJ1-1
size: NA
D: NA
V: TRBV28

DNA: TGTGCCAGCAGTTTATATAGCCGGGCGGCGGGAAACTATGGCTACACCTTC
CDR3: CASSLYSRAAGNYGYTF
J: TRBJ1-2
size: once
D: NA
V: TRBV28

DNA: TGTGCCAGCAGCTTAGTGGACGGAGGTGAAAAACTGTTTTTT
CDR3: CASSLVDGGEKLFF
J: TRBJ1-4
size: NA
D: NA
V: TRBV7-6

DNA: TGTGCCAGCAGCTTATTTAACGAGCAGTACTTC
CDR3: CASSLFNEQYF
J: TRBJ2-7
size: NA
D: NA
V: TRBV11-2

DNA: TGTGCCATCAGTGAGCACGACAGGGACGAAGAGACCCAGTACTTC
CDR3: CAISEHDRDEETQYF
J: TRBJ2-5
size: few
D: TRBD1
V: TRBV10-3

DNA: TGTGCCACCAGCAGAGGGGATTACTACGAGCAGTACTTC
CDR3: CATSRGDYYEQYF
J: TRBJ2-7
size: NA
D: NA
V: TRBV15

DNA: TGTGCCATCAGTAGCAGCCAAGGGACTGAAGCTTTCTTT
CDR3: CAISSSQGTEAFF
J: TRBJ1-1
size: NA
D: NA
V: TRBV10-3

DNA: TGTGCCAGCAGCCCCCTGAGTGGGACTGAAGCTTTCTTT
CDR3: CASSPLSGTEAFF
J: TRBJ1-1
size: NA
D: NA
V: TRBV3-1/TRBV3-2

DNA: TGTGCCAGCACGATTACGGCGGTCTCTGGAAACACCATATATTTT
CDR3: CASTITAVSGNTIYF
J: TRBJ1-3
size: NA
D: NA
V: TRBV2

DNA: TGTGCCAGCAGCCGCGGGTGGTCAGGCTTCGACAATGAGCAGTTCTTC
CDR3: CASSRGWSGFDNEQFF
J: TRBJ2-1
size: NA
D: NA
V: TRBV28

DNA: TGTGCCAGCAGCTTGGGGAAGGGGCCGTACAATGAGCAGTTCTTC
CDR3: CASSLGKGPYNEQFF
J: TRBJ2-1
size: NA
D: NA
V: TRBV5-4

DNA: TGTGCCAGCAATAGAGGGGTACGCAATCAGCCCCAGCATTTT
CDR3: CASNRGVRNQPQHF
J: TRBJ1-5
size: NA
D: NA
V: TRBV2

DNA: TGTGCCAGCAGCTTGGAAGAAGCGGTGAACACTGAAGCTTTCTTT
CDR3: CASSLEEAVNTEAFF
J: TRBJ1-1
size: once
D: NA
V: TRBV5-8

DNA: TGCGCCAGCAGCGTGGACAACTCTGGAAACACCATATATTTT
CDR3: CASSVDNSGNTIYF
J: TRBJ1-3
size: NA
D: NA
V: TRBV5-1

DNA: TGTGCCAGCAGCCCCCTCCGGGCTCCTAATGAAAAACTGTTTTTT
CDR3: CASSPLRAPNEKLFF
J: TRBJ1-4
size: NA
D: NA
V: TRBV6-5

DNA: TGTGCCAGCAGTTTAGTAGTAAATAGCAATCAGCCCCAGCATTTT
CDR3: CASSLVVNSNQPQHF
J: TRBJ1-5
size: once
D: NA
V: TRBV27

DNA: TGTGCCAGCAGTTCACTAGCGGAGAGCACAGATACGCAGTATTTT
CDR3: CASSSLAESTDTQYF
J: TRBJ2-3
size: once
D: TRBD2
V: TRBV3-1/TRBV3-2

DNA: TGTGCCAGCAGTCGGGGAGACAGGGAAGGTGGTAATTCACCCCTCCACTTT
CDR3: CASSRGDREGGNSPLHF
J: TRBJ1-6
size: NA
D: TRBD1
V: TRBV28

DNA: TGTGCCAGTAGTATCAGACAGGGAAATGAAAAACTGTTTTTT
CDR3: CASSIRQGNEKLFF
J: TRBJ1-4
size: NA
D: TRBD1
V: TRBV19